This is a list of T cell receptor beta chains from one sample in a study of shared clonotypes between healthy human individuals. Method: immunoSEQ multiplex PCR; TCRdb's copy keeps in-frame clones and lacks some. The sample yields about 680,000 clones, about three quarters seen once. The sequenced sample consisted of memory CD4+ T cells sorted from blood. These receptors originate from a young woman in good health. Both conserved end residues are part of each CDR3. The D gene is left open where the match is weak. Clone size is given for some rows only: seen once, a few or many times, or a class if the clone is expanded.

>-|TRBJ2-6|-|TRBV18
TGTGCCAGCTCACCAAGGAGGTCTGGGGCCAACGTCCTGACTTTC
CASSPRRSGANVLTF
>-|TRBJ2-5|-|TRBV25-1
TGTGCCAGCAGGTCACCCCCTCTCCGTGGATCTACCCAAGAGACCCAGTACTTC
CASRSPPLRGSTQETQYF
>few|TRBJ1-5|-|TRBV7-9
TGTGCCAGCAGCTTAGGCTTGGGCCAGCCCCAGCATTTT
CASSLGLGQPQHF
>-|TRBJ2-7|-|TRBV19
TGTGCCAGTAGGATGACAGGAGGAGCCTACGAGCAGTACTTC
CASRMTGGAYEQYF
>few|TRBJ1-2|TRBD1|TRBV28
TGTGCCAGCAGTTTGGGACAGTCTAACTATGGCTACACCTTC
CASSLGQSNYGYTF
>-|TRBJ2-3|TRBD2|TRBV10-2
TGCGCCAGTTCCCTAGCGGGAGATAAAACAGATACGCAGTATTTT
CASSLAGDKTDTQYF
>-|TRBJ1-2|-|TRBV25-1
TGTGCCAGCAGTGTATCCGGGACGGCACATGGAGGCTACACCTTC
CASSVSGTAHGGYTF
>-|TRBJ2-7|-|TRBV10-2
TGCGCCAGCAGTGAGTCGTCCGGGGTGGGCTACGAGCAGTACTTC
CASSESSGVGYEQYF
>-|TRBJ2-7|-|TRBV2
TGTGCCAGCAGGGGGGTCGGGTACGAGCAGTACTTC
CASRGVGYEQYF
>-|TRBJ2-5|TRBD2|TRBV2
TGTGCCAGCAGTCCGAACCTAGCGGGCCAAGAGACCCAGTACTTC
CASSPNLAGQETQYF
>-|TRBJ2-7|-|TRBV6-5
TGTGCCAGCGGGGCTTGGGGTACAGAAGCCTACGAGCAGTACTTC
CASGAWGTEAYEQYF
>many|TRBJ1-6|-|TRBV7-6
TGTGCCAGCAGCTCCGGACGGTCCAATTCACCCCTCCACTTT
CASSSGRSNSPLHF
>-|TRBJ2-3|-|TRBV6-5
TGTGCCAGCCGACGGGACCTACGAGATACGCAGTATTTT
CASRRDLRDTQYF
>-|TRBJ2-1|-|TRBV18
TGTGCCAGCTCCTGGGGGGACTACAATGAGCAGTTCTTC
CASSWGDYNEQFF
>-|TRBJ2-7|TRBD1|TRBV6-1
TGTGCCAGCAGGTGGACAGGGGGCGGCGAGCAGTACTTC
CASRWTGGGEQYF
>few|TRBJ1-5|TRBD1|TRBV2
TGTGCCAGCACCCCTGGACAGGGAAGGGGTCAGCCCCAGCATTTT
CASTPGQGRGQPQHF
>-|TRBJ2-7|-|TRBV5-1
TGCGCCAGCACCCTGGCGGATGCGGCCTACGAGCAGTACTTC
CASTLADAAYEQYF
>few|TRBJ1-2|TRBD1|TRBV6-4
TGTGCCAGCAGTGAGGGGGACAGGGGGAGATATGGCTACACCTTC
CASSEGDRGRYGYTF
>-|TRBJ1-1|-|TRBV6-5
TGTGCCAGCAGCCGACAGACTTACAACACTGAAGCTTTCTTT
CASSRQTYNTEAFF
>-|TRBJ2-1|-|TRBV7-9
TGTGCCAGCAGCCCTAGCCGGGACAATGAGCAGTTCTTC
CASSPSRDNEQFF
>few|TRBJ2-1|-|TRBV7-2
TGTGCCAGCAGCTTAGAAATTATCGGTAGTGGAGGCAATGAGCAGTTCTTC
CASSLEIIGSGGNEQFF
>-|TRBJ2-5|TRBD1|TRBV28
TGTGCCAGCAGTCTATGGACAGGGTCGGGCCAAGAGACCCAGTACTTC
CASSLWTGSGQETQYF
>-|TRBJ2-7|-|TRBV20-1
TGCAGTGTTCCACGGGCCTACGAGCAGTACTTC
CSVPRAYEQYF
>-|TRBJ2-3|-|TRBV19
TGTGCCAGTAGTCCGAACTCGGATACGCAGTATTTT
CASSPNSDTQYF
>-|TRBJ1-5|-|TRBV4-2
TGTGCCAGCAGCCAAGATTTACCCGCGGGTTTCAATCAGCCCCAGCATTTT
CASSQDLPAGFNQPQHF
>-|TRBJ1-1|-|TRBV10-3
TGTGCCATCAGCCCAGAGTTCAAGAACACTGAAGCTTTCTTT
CAISPEFKNTEAFF
>-|TRBJ2-1|TRBD1|TRBV5-4
TGTGCCAGCAGCCTGCGCCAACAGGGGAGTACAGTGACTGAGCAGTTCTTC
CASSLRQQGSTVTEQFF
>-|TRBJ1-5|-|TRBV6-1
TGTGCCAGCAGTGAACGACAGTTTACTAGTCAGCCCCAGCATTTT
CASSERQFTSQPQHF
>few|TRBJ2-7|-|TRBV5-5
TGTGCCAGCAGCTTAAGTTGGGATGGCTCCTACGAGCAGTACTTC
CASSLSWDGSYEQYF
>-|TRBJ2-1|TRBD2|TRBV7-9
TGTGCCAGCAGCTTATCCGAAGTTCGGGAGGGCCGGGGGCAGTTCTTC
CASSLSEVREGRGQFF
>-|TRBJ2-1|TRBD2|TRBV18
TGTGCCAGCTCACCACCTAGCGGGAGGGGTAATGAGCAGTTCTTC
CASSPPSGRGNEQFF
>-|TRBJ2-1|-|TRBV4-1
TGCGCCAGCAGCCAAGAAAGCAGGGAGCGCTCCTACTACAATGAGCAGTTCTTC
CASSQESRERSYYNEQFF
>-|TRBJ1-2|TRBD1|TRBV25-1
TGTGCCAGCAGTGAGCTGGGACAGGGTTATGGCTACACCTTC
CASSELGQGYGYTF
>-|TRBJ2-2|-|TRBV5-4
TGTGCCAGCAGCTTAAATGGTGGCACCGGGGAGCTGTTTTTT
CASSLNGGTGELFF
>-|TRBJ1-3|-|TRBV19
TGTGCCAGTAAATCCCCCGGATACTCTGGAAACACCATATATTTT
CASKSPGYSGNTIYF
>-|TRBJ2-1|TRBD2|TRBV6-5
TGTGCCAGCAGTTCCCCAGCGGGAGGGCCGGATGAGCAGTTCTTC
CASSSPAGGPDEQFF